Presented here are 10 T cell receptor beta chains from one specimen sequenced in a study of blood T cell repertoires in COVID-19. Data came from immunoSEQ multiplex PCR; TCRdb stores just in-frame clones and leaves some out. The sample carries a few hundred thousand clones, approximately 88% recorded once. Sequenced sample: peripheral blood. Receptors were obtained from a woman between 25 and 40 years old with COVID-19, enrolled during active disease.

The chain carries TRBV19 and TRBJ2-1, with 11 nucleotides matching TRBD2. The CDR3 has 16 residues. The germline gives CDR1 LNHDA, CDR2 SQIVND (reference sequence). Unmatched junction bases numbered 10, after V lost 4 bases and J lost 8 bases. The CDR3 reads CASSTITSGRTHEQFF. In DNA form, the CDR3 reads TGTGCCAGTAGTACGATCACTAGCGGGAGAACCCATGAGCAGTTCTTC. The full variable domain, with the rest looked up from reference TRBV19 and TRBJ2-1, is DGGITQSPKYLFRKEGQNVTLSCEQNLNHDAMYWYRQDPGQGLRLIYYSQIVNDFQKGDIAEGYSVSREKKESFPLTVTSAQKNPTAFYLCASSTITSGRTHEQFFGPGTRLTVL.

This clone was seen just once. The chain is built from TRBV5-1 and TRBJ2-5; TRBD2 matches 10 bases. The CDR3 is 15 residues long. Germline V CDR1 and CDR2: SGHRS, YFSETQ. With 4 bases clipped from V and 4 bases from J, the junction kept 7 bases outside the gene matches. In DNA, the CDR3 is TGCGCCAGCAGCCGAGCGGGAGGGTTCGGAGAGACCCAGTACTTC. Encoded protein: CASSRAGGFGETQYF.

The chain has TRBV6-5 and TRBJ2-4; 8 nucleotides align to TRBD2. The ends lost 7 bases at V and 4 bases at J; junction bases unmatched: 6. The CDR3 extends over 14 amino acids. Germline V CDR1 and CDR2: MNHEY, SVGAGI. The CDR3 nucleotides read TGTGCCAGCACGGGAGGGCAGGGAAAAAACATTCAGTACTTC. The encoded protein is CASTGGQGKNIQYF.

CDR3 bases: TGTGCCAGCAGCGCAACCCCCTTGCGGGGGCCACCTTGGCTCGATACGCAGTATTTT. Its protein product is CASSATPLRGPPWLDTQYF. V gene TRBV3-1 (or the pseudogene TRBV3-2) combines with J gene TRBJ2-3, with D possibly matching TRBD2 (7 bases). CDR1 and CDR2 (germline): LGHDT, YNNKEL (reference sequence). V lost 5 bases to trimming and J lost 6 bases, with 30 bases between them. This CDR3 contains 19 residues.

Here the CDR3 reads CASSPAGVSTYEQYV. In DNA form, the CDR3 reads TGTGCCAGCAGCCCAGCGGGAGTATCTACCTACGAGCAGTACGTC. The rearrangement links TRBV6-2 or TRBV6-3 to TRBJ2-7; 8 bases map to TRBD2. CDR1 and CDR2 from the germline V gene are MNHEY and SVGEGT. J lost 2 bases, V lost 6 bases, and 9 bases had no gene match. The CDR3 totals 15 residues.

The chain has TRBV4-3 and TRBJ1-2, with D maybe TRBD1 (6 bases). Trimming removed 4 bases at V and 4 bases at J, with 13 bases between. This CDR3 region has 14 residues. Germline CDR1 reads LGHNA; CDR2 reads YSLEER. CDR3 loop: CASSPYQGSYGYTF. The CDR3 coding sequence is TGCGCCAGCAGCCCGTACCAGGGGAGCTATGGCTACACCTTC.

A remark on this clone: In the same sample, other DNA sequences code for this CDR3. The chain combines TRBV7-2 with TRBJ2-3; 8 bases line up with TRBD2. Germline lookup yields CDR1 SGHTA and CDR2 FQGNSA. The J segment lost 1 base and the V segment lost 0 bases, leaving 0 bases of the junction unmatched. CDR3 size: 15 residues. This CDR3 is CASSLARGGTDTQYF. CDR3 sequence (DNA): TGTGCCAGCAGCTTAGCGCGGGGGGGCACAGATACGCAGTATTTT.

The rearrangement links TRBV19 to TRBJ2-1; 10 bases align to TRBD1. Trimming removed 4 bases from V and 7 bases from J; junction bases left unmatched: 10. This CDR3 is built from 16 residues. From germline, CDR1 is LNHDA and CDR2 SQIVND (reference sequence). CDR3 in amino acids: CASSRGPGQGINEQFF. CDR3 nucleotide sequence: TGTGCCAGTAGTAGGGGGCCGGGACAGGGGATAAATGAGCAGTTCTTC.

The V call is TRBV4-1, the J call TRBJ1-1; TRBD1 matches 10 bases. The germline CDR1 and CDR2 sequences are MGHRA and YSYEKL. The V and J ends lost 0 bases and 5 bases, in that order; junction bases with no gene match: 0. The CDR3 is made up of 14 amino acids. CDR3 protein: CASSQEDRGTEAFF. CDR3 in DNA: TGCGCCAGCAGCCAAGAGGACAGGGGGACTGAAGCTTTCTTT.

This chain joins TRBV10-3 and TRBJ1-1, with D tentatively TRBD1 (5 bases). Germline assignment: CDR1 ENHRY and CDR2 SYGVKD. With 2 bases removed from V and 5 bases from J, the gap between germline ends came to 12 bases. The CDR3 totals 14 residues. The CDR3 here is CAISEGTGVTEAFF. In nucleotides, the CDR3 is TGTGCCATCAGTGAGGGAACGGGGGTTACTGAAGCTTTCTTT.